This entry is about one T cell receptor beta chain. This clone was seen more than once but under ten times. The clone's antigen remains unknown. No much larger clone exists at a distance of one base, and base qualities are not known. The cysteine opens and the phenylalanine closes a CDR3 of 15 amino acids. The only DNA kept is the CDR3, 45 bases in frame from the first base. In the germline V gene (reference sequence), CDR1 corresponds to SEHNR and CDR2 to FQNEAQ. Relative to germline, V is missing 1 base and J is missing 5 bases, with 7 bases of the junction outside any gene match. The cohort consisted of some 670 healthy bone marrow donors. All cohort members were sampled while nominally healthy, although unrecorded immune exposures were likely present. The donor was CMV seropositive and belonged to the group of some 290 seropositive cohort members. Each donor provided a peripheral blood sample, and peripheral blood mononuclear cells were used for TCR beta sequencing. The Qiagen DNeasy Blood Extraction Kit was used to extract genomic DNA from the blood cell samples.

These data originate in a study of cytomegalovirus exposure and HLA in healthy donors (dated by TCRdb to the late 2010s). In terms of the full investigation: An earlier analysis of about 560 of the donors reported about 260 Gb of sequence data and 117 million unique TCR beta sequences obtained from around 170 million T cells. Roughly 300 gigabases of sequencing data and 70 million to 100 million unique TCR sequences were included in an early release covering over 600 HLA-typed donors. Of the 398 genotyped donors, around 81% fell in the genetic ancestry cluster associated with self-reported Caucasian donors. The study aimed to test whether cataloging public T cell receptors could reveal signatures of past pathogen exposure. Using immunosequencing, the study profiled T cell repertoires from roughly 650 subjects and related those repertoires to cytomegalovirus serostatus. In addition to the first cohort of around 670 subjects, a separate validation cohort of over 90 different subjects was used. High-throughput TCR immunosequencing, statistical association of individual TCRs with disease status, and machine learning were combined to predict cytomegalovirus infection status. In a later analysis, previously published TCR beta repertoires from 600 to 850 donors were re-analyzed and high-resolution HLA genotyping was added so that TCR occurrence patterns could be studied. The later analysis used no new phenotypic data to find candidate immune exposures, relying instead on TCR beta sequences and their occurrence across donors. An earlier analysis of 587 of the donors applied high-throughput TCR beta sequencing to assess whether each TCR beta V gene segment acted as functional or pseudogenic. Alongside the repertoire data, information on donor age, sex, ethnicity and CMV serostatus was compiled. A later genetic analysis took genome-wide SNP genotypes for about 65% of the 666 donors and used that subset as a discovery cohort. Every discovery cohort repertoire had been produced on one sequencing platform. HLA typing included class I and class II loci at four-digit resolution. The number of donors typed differed by locus, with about 620-630 for A, B, C, DRB1 and DQB1, over 500 for DQA1, 600 to 610 for DPA1, and over 400 for DPB1. Four or five DR-DQ haplotypes were handled as single units for association and clustering because linkage in the cohort was strong. Across roughly 420 genotyped donors of the cohort, an average of about 240,000 unique TCR beta nucleotide sequences per donor were sequenced, and roughly 18% of those sequences were non-productive.

Results the study describes overall, beyond this receptor: Broadly in line with IMGT annotations, most TCR beta V segments showed up in productive rearrangements about 90% or about 30% of the time in an earlier analysis of 587 of the donors. Immune exposure information for the cohort was limited to CMV serostatus. Several of the top co-occurrence clusters appeared to be linked to parvovirus B19, influenza, CMV and Epstein-Barr virus, according to a later analysis. Most CMV-associated TCR beta chains appeared to be HLA-restricted in a later analysis, and the HLA associations seemed to be driven largely by CMV exposure. The earlier analysis of 587 of the donors excluded some 15 rarely observed V segments, including chromosome 9 orphons, because counts were too low. Across donors, most TCR sequences were observed very rarely, whereas some public TCRs were present in many individuals. Some IMGT-functional V segments, including TRBV6-2 and TRBV6-3, could not be told apart with the 87-base-pair reads, so those segments were excluded. The authors suggested that the approach could potentially be generalized to other disease states and immunological phenotypes. In this cohort, only TCR beta chains were sequenced, and detectable features were limited by the absence of alpha or paired-chain data. The classifier was reported to diagnose cytomegalovirus status with high specificity and sensitivity in both the original and validation cohorts. Because some donors lacked HLA typing at each locus, the association tests relied only on the typed subset. The presence/absence analyses assumed that sequencing depth was roughly uniform across donors, and that assumption may not be true. A further reported finding was that TCR beta sequences accurately predicted the HLA-A and HLA-B alleles for most subjects in the first cohort. A group of highly shared sequence variants was considered likely to be a technical artifact of the sequencing pipeline. At a false discovery rate of 0.05, a later analysis linked under 20,000 TCR beta sequences to specific HLA alleles. In the study, some 160 TCR beta chains were listed as associated with cytomegalovirus. A later genetic analysis reported fewer N-insertions in productive TCRs among donors in an Asian-associated ancestry cluster than the roughly 700-donor mean. Strong co-occurrence of HLA alleles, especially DR and DQ, made assigning TCR associations to individual alleles difficult. In a later genetic analysis, a missense DCLRE1C variant was associated with V-gene and J-gene trimming of TCR beta chains, and the association was replicated in an independent cohort. Correlated functional status among segregating V segments might reflect linkage disequilibrium, but an unknown experimental factor could not be ruled out. A later analysis found that TCR association rates varied across HLA loci, with DRB1 alleles showing the most associated TCRs and HLA-C alleles the fewest. In a later analysis, HLA-associated TCR beta chains were found to be more clonally expanded and to have lower generation probabilities than equally common non-associated chains. In vitro tests confirmed that a few of the cytomegalovirus-associated TCR beta chains recognize cytomegalovirus antigens.

The protocol used for the library was the immunoSEQ multiplex PCR assay. For the multiplex PCR, a mixture combining 60 forward primers for TCR Vbeta segments and 13 reverse primers for TCR Jbeta segments was used. Amplification of the CDR3 region of rearranged TCR beta genes was performed with a multiplex PCR assay on genomic DNA. The Illumina HiSeq System was used to sequence the amplified TCR beta libraries as 87-base-pair reads. In the paper's pipeline: A later analysis tallied around 80 million unique TCR beta chains across the 666 repertoires, and around 9.9 million of those chains were shared by two or more donors. Raw reads were error-corrected and collapsed into unique sequences by a nearest-neighbor algorithm in which closely related sequences were merged to remove PCR and sequencing errors. To assign V, D and J gene segments, CDR3 sequences were aligned to IMGT reference sequences. For a sequence to be retained, a match of at least six nucleotides was required to both a V gene segment and a J gene segment. Rearrangements were called productive when the CDR3 lacked stop codons and stayed in frame with V and J; all others were non-productive. CDR3 was defined by IMGT convention, running from the second conserved V-encoded cysteine to the conserved J-encoded phenylalanine. In an earlier analysis of around 640 of the donors, sequences lacking an unambiguous match to a single V gene segment were excluded. In an earlier analysis of 587 of the donors, a V segment was called functional when productive rearrangements were above 56.7%, and segregating when the standard deviation between donors exceeded 5%. A statistical classification framework was developed to diagnose cytomegalovirus status using the catalog of TCR beta chain sequences. In a later analysis, V and J genes were assigned by comparing TCR nucleotide sequences against IMGT/GENE-DB human TR gene sequences. The TCRdist pipeline was used in a later analysis to assign CDR3 sequences and most-parsimonious VDJ recombination scenarios. A later analysis defined each TCR beta chain by its CDR3 amino acid sequence plus V-gene family, and excluded reads lacking a unique V-gene family. As a way to deal with suspected cross-contamination and a sequencing artifact, a later analysis dropped 592 nucleotide sequences that were highly shared and had low generation probability. In a later analysis, a clonal expansion index was calculated for each public chain from normalized within-repertoire ranks of inferred template counts. In a later analysis, generation probabilities were computed using a VDJ recombination model fitted to out-of-frame rearrangements, and the results were checked against IGoR. Hypergeometric tests were used in a later analysis to score TCR-TCR, TCR-HLA and TCR-CMV co-occurrence, with a repertoire-size bias correction applied to the TCR pairs. False discovery rates were estimated in a later analysis by permuting HLA or CMV assignments 20 times. In a later analysis, co-occurring TCRs were grouped using DBSCAN, with TCRdist sequence similarity added in when clustering inside HLA-allele-positive subsets. Co-occurrence clustering excluded repertoires with fewer than 30,000 or more than 120,000 public chains, plus five with anomalous nucleotide sharing. The source is immuneACCESS, and TCRdb retained only in-frame sequences with V and J called. Part of the clones is not carried over; for the studies checked, unresolved V genes explain less than half of this, and the remainder is unexplained. That table is the source of V, J and clone size, and D and trimming were worked out from the DNA. Counted in this sample were about 150,000 clones; about 80% of them appeared once. The ten largest clones represent 1% of the sample.

Sequences were obtained from PBMCs. The receptor was derived from a woman aged 45-65 years in good health and CMV-seropositive. This receptor chain uses TRBV7-9 and TRBJ1-1, with 7 bases aligning to TRBD1. The nucleotide sequence reads TGTGCCAGCAGCTTAGTGACAGGGAGGCAGACTGAAGCTTTCTTT. This is translated as CASSLVTGRQTEAFF.